Shown below are 21 T cell receptor beta chains from a single sample sequenced in a study of blood T cell repertoires in COVID-19. TCRdb's table, derived via immunoSEQ multiplex PCR, lists solely in-frame clones and lacks some. The top ten hold roughly 3.5% of the sample, which has about 60,000 clones, 88% seen once. Sequenced sample: peripheral blood. These receptors were taken from a man aged 45-60 years with active COVID-19.

Comments on this clone: One end of the junction varies from germline; a read error may be responsible. This chain joins TRBV2 and TRBJ2-7; 10 bases align to TRBD1. CDR1 is SNHLY, CDR2 FYNNEI, per germline. The CDR3 is 12 amino acids. The CDR3 DNA reads as TGTGCCAGCAGGGAGACAGGGGGCGTAAATAACTTC. This codes for CASRETGGVNNF.

As DNA, the CDR3 is TGCAGTGCTAGTACAGGGAGAAATTCACCCCTCCACTTT. The encoded protein is CSASTGRNSPLHF. The genes are TRBV20-1 and TRBJ1-6; D may be TRBD1 (6 bases). The CDR3 covers 13 residues. V was trimmed by 3 bases and J by 7 bases, leaving 10 bases between them. Germline V lookup: CDR1 DFQATT, CDR2 SNEGSKA (reference sequence).

This clone was counted between two and nine times. The J gene is TRBJ2-1, the V gene TRBV20-1; a possible D gene is TRBD1 (5 bases). The CDR3 sequence is 13 residues long. Trimming took off 3 bases at V and 7 bases at J, with 13 bases between the two ends. From germline, CDR1 is DFQATT and CDR2 SNEGSKA (reference sequence). The CDR3 nucleotides read TGCAGTGCTAGTGGCAGGGTCTTGAATGAGCAGTTCTTC. It codes for CSASGRVLNEQFF.

This chain uses TRBV7-2 with TRBJ2-1, with D maybe TRBD2 (5 bases). Germline V gene data show CDR1 as SGHTA and CDR2 as FQGNSA. V lost 5 bases, J lost 6 bases, and 14 bases lay in between. This CDR3 has 14 amino acids. CDR3 in DNA: TGTGCCAGCAGCCGCGGGCCTTTACCCAATGAGCAGTTCTTC. It yields the protein CASSRGPLPNEQFF.

CDR3 amino acids: CASSERGTGANYGYTF. The CDR3 DNA follows: TGTGCCAGCAGTGAAAGGGGGACAGGGGCGAACTATGGCTACACCTTC. The chain carries TRBV2 and TRBJ1-2, with TRBD1 identical over 10 bases. From germline, CDR1 is SNHLY and CDR2 FYNNEI. The J segment lost 2 bases and the V segment lost 2 bases, leaving 5 bases of the junction unmatched. This CDR3 has 16 amino acids.

This sequence joins TRBV19 and TRBJ1-2; 7 nucleotides match TRBD1. CDR3 size: 15 residues. The germline V gene encodes CDR1 LNHDA and CDR2 SQIVND (reference sequence). V dropped 3 bases and J dropped 1; count of bases not matched to a gene: 5. The CDR3 region has the DNA TGTGCCAGTAGTATGCCAGGGGGTCTTAACTATGGCTACACCTTC. Amino acid sequence: CASSMPGGLNYGYTF. Together with reference TRBV19 and TRBJ1-2, the CDR3 gives the full variable domain: DGGITQSPKYLFRKEGQNVTLSCEQNLNHDAMYWYRQDPGQGLRLIYYSQIVNDFQKGDIAEGYSVSREKKESFPLTVTSAQKNPTAFYLCASSMPGGLNYGYTFGSGTRLTVV.

This chain connects TRBV12-5 to TRBJ2-7; tentatively, D is TRBD1 (6 bases). CDR1 is LGHNT, CDR2 FRNRAP, per germline. Trimming stripped 3 bases from V and 7 bases from J, with 16 bases between. CDR3 length: 14 amino acids. The CDR3 reads CASGFITGPGEQYF. CDR3 in DNA: TGTGCTAGTGGTTTCATAACAGGGCCGGGGGAGCAGTACTTC.

The V and J genes are TRBV4-1 and TRBJ2-1; D is unresolved. In germline, CDR1 is MGHRA, CDR2 YSYEKL. The V gene lost 2 bases and the J gene lost 1 base, with 12 bases spanning the gap. This CDR3 contains 16 residues. CDR3 protein: CASSQPGVGSYNEQFF. The CDR3 coding sequence is TGCGCCAGCAGCCAACCCGGCGTCGGGTCCTACAATGAGCAGTTCTTC.

This sequence joins TRBV5-1 and TRBJ2-5; weak D call: TRBD1 (7 bases). Deletions cut 1 base from V and 4 bases from J, with 8 bases between. Per the germline V gene, CDR1 is SGHRS and CDR2 is YFSETQ. The CDR3 runs to 13 residues. The CDR3 DNA follows: TGCGCCAGCAGCTTGCAGGGGGGAGAGACCCAGTACTTC. This encodes CASSLQGGETQYF. Full variable domain (outside the CDR3, taken from reference TRBV5-1 and TRBJ2-5): KAGVTQTPRYLIKTRGQQVTLSCSPISGHRSVSWYQQTPGQGLQFLFEYFSETQRNKGNFPGRFSGRQFSNSRSEMNVSTLELGDSALYLCASSLQGGETQYFGPGTRLLVL.

This CDR3 reads CASSNRVSSGNTIYF. The CDR3 nucleotides are TGTGCCAGTAGTAACAGGGTGAGCTCTGGAAACACCATATATTTT. The rearrangement links TRBV19 to TRBJ1-3, with D perhaps matching TRBD1 (6 bases). Germline loops: CDR1 LNHDA, CDR2 SQIVND (reference sequence). With 4 bases removed from V and 0 bases from J, the gap between germline ends came to 10 bases. The CDR3 is made up of 15 amino acids. Looking up the rest from reference TRBV19 and TRBJ1-3 gives the full variable domain: DGGITQSPKYLFRKEGQNVTLSCEQNLNHDAMYWYRQDPGQGLRLIYYSQIVNDFQKGDIAEGYSVSREKKESFPLTVTSAQKNPTAFYLCASSNRVSSGNTIYFGEGSWLTVV.

The chain recombines TRBV6-6 with TRBJ1-1, with TRBD1 as a possible D gene (6 bases). This CDR3 comprises 14 residues. Per the germline V gene, CDR1 is MNHNY and CDR2 is SVGAGI (reference sequence). Trimming left V 5 bases short and J 0 bases short, with 10 bases between. The CDR3 here is CASSPYRVNTEAFF. CDR3 nucleotides: TGTGCCAGCAGTCCCTACAGGGTGAACACTGAAGCTTTCTTT.

The V and J genes are TRBV2 and TRBJ1-1; no definite D call. The CDR3 length is 11 residues. Trimming took 6 bases from V and 7 from J, leaving 9 bases between them. Germline V gene lookup returns CDR1 SNHLY and CDR2 FYNNEI. For the CDR3, the DNA is TGTGCCAGCAGAAGGGAGAATGAAGCTTTCTTT. This codes for CASRRENEAFF.

The genes are TRBV6-5 and TRBJ2-3; D is uncertain. Trimming took 8 bases from V and 1 from J, leaving 10 bases between them. This CDR3 is built from 13 residues. Germline-derived CDR1 and CDR2 are MNHEY and SVGAGI. CDR3 protein: CASGRQGTDTQYF. The DNA of the CDR3 is TGTGCCAGCGGAAGGCAGGGCACAGATACGCAGTATTTT.

In its sample, this clone was seen once. The gene calls are TRBV6-2 or TRBV6-3 and TRBJ1-5; D is undetermined. Between the trimmed V and J ends, which lost 6 bases and 2 bases, there was a span of 14 bases. The CDR3 length is 15 residues. Per the germline V gene, CDR1 is MNHEY and CDR2 is SVGEGT. The CDR3 bases are TGTGCCAGCAGCCTCACGAGCCTTGGCAATCAGCCCCAGCATTTT. As protein: CASSLTSLGNQPQHF.

This clone was seen a single time. The genes are TRBV11-2 and TRBJ1-1, with 10 positions matching TRBD1. This CDR3 has 15 amino acids. Per the germline V gene, CDR1 is SGHAT and CDR2 is FQNNGV. Trimming at V came to 4 bases and at J to 5 bases, leaving 7 bases not matched to a gene. CDR3 in DNA: TGTGCCAGCAGCTCGACAGGGGGCAGGGGTACTGAAGCTTTCTTT. Protein sequence: CASSSTGGRGTEAFF.

The V gene is TRBV11-2, the J gene TRBJ1-5; TRBD1 matches at 7 bases. CDR1 and CDR2 from the germline V gene are SGHAT and FQNNGV. The CDR3 is 13 amino acids. The V gene end was trimmed by 5 bases and the J gene end by 5 bases; junction bases not matched to a gene: 3. CDR3 in amino acids: CASSPDRDQPQHF. CDR3 nucleotide sequence: TGTGCCAGCAGCCCCGACAGGGATCAGCCCCAGCATTTT. Based on the CDR3 plus reference TRBV11-2 and TRBJ1-5, the full variable domain is EAGVAQSPRYKIIEKRQSVAFWCNPISGHATLYWYQQILGQGPKLLIQFQNNGVVDDSQLPKDRFSAERLKGVDSTLKIQPAKLEDSAVYLCASSPDRDQPQHFGDGTRLSIL.

This clone was seen a single time. The V call is TRBV6-5, the J call TRBJ1-5; tentatively, D is TRBD1 (6 bases). Germline V gene lookup returns CDR1 MNHEY and CDR2 SVGAGI. This CDR3 is built from 15 residues. The germline V and J ends were trimmed by 6 bases and 1 base, with 13 bases remaining between them. For the CDR3, the DNA is TGTGCCAGCAGGAACAGGGAAGTAAGCAATCAGCCCCAGCATTTT. Translating gives CASRNREVSNQPQHF.

In DNA form, the CDR3 reads TGTGCCAGCAGTCCGAACGGACAGGGATCATACAATGAGCAGTTCTTC. Its translation: CASSPNGQGSYNEQFF. The chain employs TRBV7-3 and TRBJ2-1, with 8 nucleotides matching TRBD1. V gave up 6 bases and J gave up 4 bases; unmatched junction bases: 11. CDR3 length equals 16 residues. Germline assignment: CDR1 SGHTA and CDR2 FQGTGA. The complete variable domain, with remaining parts taken from reference TRBV7-3 and TRBJ2-1, reads GAGVSQTPSNKVTEKGKYVELRCDPISGHTALYWYRQSLGQGPEFLIYFQGTGAADDSGLPNDRFFAVRPEGSVSTLKIQRTERGDSAVYLCASSPNGQGSYNEQFFGPGTRLTVL.

This clone was observed a few times. The rearrangement links TRBV7-8 to TRBJ1-2; possible D gene TRBD1, 5 bases. Trimming removed 5 bases at V and 5 bases at J, with 24 bases between. The CDR3 is 17 residues long. Germline V gene sequence: CDR1 SGHVS, CDR2 FQNEAQ. The CDR3 DNA reads TGTGCCAGCAGCATATACAGGATTCCTCAACTGGGGTATGGCTACACCTTC. Amino acid sequence: CASSIYRIPQLGYGYTF.

V and J are TRBV6-5 and TRBJ1-2, with D unresolved. Per the germline V gene, CDR1 is MNHEY and CDR2 is SVGAGI. Trimming shortened V by 5 bases and J by 4 bases, and 8 bases separated the two germline ends. CDR3 length: 12 amino acids. CDR3 in amino acids: CASSLAGYGYTF. The CDR3 DNA sequence: TGTGCCAGCAGTCTCGCCGGCTATGGCTACACCTTC.

The chain combines TRBV3-1 (or the pseudogene TRBV3-2) with TRBJ2-2, with D tentatively TRBD2 (6 bases). The V gene lost 1 base and the J gene lost 5 bases, with 8 bases spanning the gap. Germline V gene data show CDR1 as LGHDT and CDR2 as YNNKEL (reference sequence). This CDR3 has 14 residues. Here the CDR3 DNA reads TGTGCCAGCAGCCAAGGGAGGGTAACCGGGGAGCTGTTTTTT. Protein product: CASSQGRVTGELFF.